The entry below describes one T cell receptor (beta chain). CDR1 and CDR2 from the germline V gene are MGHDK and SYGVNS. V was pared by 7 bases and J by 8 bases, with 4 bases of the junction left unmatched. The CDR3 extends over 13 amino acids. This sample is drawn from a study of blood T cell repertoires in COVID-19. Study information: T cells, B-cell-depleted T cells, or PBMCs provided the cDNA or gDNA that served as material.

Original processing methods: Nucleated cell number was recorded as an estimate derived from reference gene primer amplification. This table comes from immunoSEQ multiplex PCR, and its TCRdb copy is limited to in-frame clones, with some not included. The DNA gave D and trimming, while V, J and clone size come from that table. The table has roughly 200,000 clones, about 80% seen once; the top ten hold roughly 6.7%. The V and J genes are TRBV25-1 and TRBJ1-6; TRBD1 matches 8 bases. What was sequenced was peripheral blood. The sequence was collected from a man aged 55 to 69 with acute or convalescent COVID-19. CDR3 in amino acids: CASTQQGDSPLHF. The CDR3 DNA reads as TGTGCCAGCACTCAACAGGGGGATTCACCCCTCCACTTT.